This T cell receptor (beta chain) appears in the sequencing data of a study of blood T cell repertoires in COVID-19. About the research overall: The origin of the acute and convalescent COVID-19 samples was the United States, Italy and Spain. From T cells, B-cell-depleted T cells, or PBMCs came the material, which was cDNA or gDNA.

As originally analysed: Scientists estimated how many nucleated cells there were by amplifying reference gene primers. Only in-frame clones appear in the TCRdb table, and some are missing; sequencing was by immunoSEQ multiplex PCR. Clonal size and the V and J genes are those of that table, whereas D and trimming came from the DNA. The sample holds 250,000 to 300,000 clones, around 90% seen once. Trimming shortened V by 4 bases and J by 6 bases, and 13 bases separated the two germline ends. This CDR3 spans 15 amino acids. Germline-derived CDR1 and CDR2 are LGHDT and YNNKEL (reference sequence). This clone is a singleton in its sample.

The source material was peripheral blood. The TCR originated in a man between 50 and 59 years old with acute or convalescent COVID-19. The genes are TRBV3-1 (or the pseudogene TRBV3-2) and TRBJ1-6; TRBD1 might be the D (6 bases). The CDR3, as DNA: TGTGCCAGCAGCCGACAGGACGGATTTAATTCACCCCTCCACTTT. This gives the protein CASSRQDGFNSPLHF.